The 25 T cell receptor beta chains reported below all come from one sample, sequenced in a study of HIV-infected patients and healthy controls (dated by TCRdb to the mid-2010s). Library generation was performed with 5' RACE. The instrument was an Illumina MiSeq. TCRdb reprocessing: public reads trimmed at Q25 with fastp, clones called with MiXCR, in-frame beta chains kept. All rows with the same CDR3 protein become a single entry with the most common DNA and genes. This sample comprises about 63,000 distinct CDR3 sequences, about 17% of them detected only once. The ten largest clones take up less than 6% of the sample. Sequencing was done on a sample of CD4+ T cells from blood. These TCRs come from a human donor in good health.

V and J are TRBV14 and TRBJ2-1; TRBD1 might be the D (5 bases). With 4 bases removed from V and 4 bases from J, the gap between germline ends came to 14 bases. Germline CDR1 and CDR2: SGHDN and FVKESK. This CDR3 contains 15 residues. CDR3 sequence (DNA): TGTGCCAGCAGCCCCCTGTACACAGGATACAATGAGCAGTTCTTC. Its translation: CASSPLYTGYNEQFF.

This clonotype was counted ten times or more. The gene calls are TRBV6-1 and TRBJ2-3; maybe TRBD1 (6 bases). This CDR3 is built from 15 residues. Germline V gene data show CDR1 as MNHNS and CDR2 as SASEGT. Trimming cost V 2 bases and J 0 bases, with 9 bases left between them. CDR3 residues: CASSELGTSTDTQYF. The CDR3 DNA is TGTGCCAGCAGTGAACTGGGGACAAGCACAGATACGCAGTATTTT.

This clonotype has ten or more counts. The V call is TRBV18, the J call TRBJ1-4, with TRBD1 as a possible D gene (5 bases). This CDR3 contains 14 residues. Per the germline V gene, CDR1 is KGHSH and CDR2 is LQKENI. Trimming stripped 7 bases from V and 8 bases from J, with 17 bases between. The CDR3 coding sequence is TGTGCCAGCTGTCGGGGCCTCGGGGGAGAAAAACTGTTTTTT. It translates to CASCRGLGGEKLFF.

In its sample, this clonotype was seen a few times. The J gene is TRBJ2-7, the V gene TRBV11-2, with 12 bases identical to TRBD2. V lost 0 bases and J lost 2; bases outside the gene matches: 8. The CDR3 is made up of 18 amino acids. CDR1 is SGHAT, CDR2 FQNNGV, per germline. The CDR3 bases are TGTGCCAGCAGCTTAGACTCCGGGACTAGCGGGCACCCCTACGAGCAGTACTTC. Protein sequence: CASSLDSGTSGHPYEQYF.

This chain joins TRBV20-1 and TRBJ1-4, with D maybe TRBD1 (5 bases). This CDR3 has 14 amino acids. Trimming took 0 bases from V and 5 from J, leaving 10 bases between them. Germline V CDR1 and CDR2: DFQATT, SNEGSKA (reference sequence). The CDR3 here is CSARDLGENEKLFF. CDR3 DNA: TGCAGTGCTAGAGATTTGGGGGAGAATGAAAAACTGTTTTTT.

This clonotype was detected ten times or more. The chain joins TRBV18 to TRBJ1-1, with no clear D. Germline V lookup: CDR1 KGHSH, CDR2 LQKENI. The CDR3 has 13 amino acids. The V end was cut by 3 bases, the J end by 0 bases, with 5 bases between. In nucleotides, the CDR3 is TGTGCCAGCTCACCGGGTGTGAACACTGAAGCTTTCTTT. Its protein is CASSPGVNTEAFF.

This clonotype was detected only a few times. The V call is TRBV5-1, the J call TRBJ1-5; no clear D gene. V gave up 1 base and J gave up 2 bases, with 10 bases separating them. Germline V gene data show CDR1 as SGHRS and CDR2 as YFSETQ. The length of the CDR3 is 15 residues. CDR3 coding DNA: TGCGCCAGCAGCTTGTGGGGAGAGGGCAATCAGCCCCAGCATTTT. Translation: CASSLWGEGNQPQHF.

This clonotype appeared many times. The V gene is TRBV20-1, the J gene TRBJ2-3, with D uncertain. CDR3 length: 9 residues. V lost 6 bases, J lost 7 bases, and 5 bases lay in between. Germline V lookup: CDR1 DFQATT, CDR2 SNEGSKA (reference sequence). CDR3 bases: TGCAGTGCCAGAAATACGCAGTATTTT. This gives the protein CSARNTQYF.

The chain employs TRBV20-1 and TRBJ1-1, with TRBD1 as a possible D gene (6 bases). Germline V gives CDR1 DFQATT, CDR2 SNEGSKA (reference sequence). CDR3 length: 15 amino acids. V dropped 3 bases and J dropped 5 bases, with 19 bases sitting between them. CDR3 nucleotides: TGCAGTGCTAGTCCCGGGACAAGCCCGGCTACTGAAGCTTTCTTT. It yields the protein CSASPGTSPATEAFF.

This clonotype has a handful of counts. The chain combines TRBV5-1 with TRBJ1-1; unclear D gene. Per germline, CDR1 SGHRS and CDR2 YFSETQ. The CDR3 has 14 amino acids. V was trimmed by 1 base and J by 4 bases, leaving 11 bases between them. Here the CDR3 reads CASSLKQEGTEAFF. The DNA of the CDR3 is TGCGCCAGCAGCTTGAAGCAGGAAGGCACTGAAGCTTTCTTT.

This clonotype was counted ten times or more. The DNA of the CDR3 is TGTGCCAGCGGCGTGGCAGGGATAACCTGGGGCTATGGCTACACCTTC. This codes for CASGVAGITWGYGYTF. This chain joins TRBV6-2 or TRBV6-3 and TRBJ1-2, with D perhaps matching TRBD1 (5 bases). CDR3 size: 16 residues. Germline CDR1 MNHEY, CDR2 SVGEGT. V lost 8 bases to trimming and J lost 4 bases, with 23 bases between them.

This rearrangement joins TRBV29-1 to TRBJ2-3, with D uncertain. Germline loops: CDR1 SQVTM, CDR2 ANQGSEA. The CDR3 extends over 15 amino acids. Trimming removed 4 bases from V and 1 base from J, with 15 bases in between. CDR3 loop: CSVVGLPPGTDTQYF. CDR3 nucleotide sequence: TGCAGCGTTGTTGGGCTTCCCCCGGGCACAGATACGCAGTATTTT.

The genes are TRBV3-1 and TRBJ2-7, with D tentatively TRBD2 (5 bases). CDR1 LGHDT and CDR2 YNNKEL come from the germline V gene (reference sequence). This CDR3 has 15 residues. The ends were cut back, 4 bases at V and 0 bases at J, with 13 bases in the middle. The CDR3 coding sequence is TGTGCCAGCAGCCCTACTAGGCGGAGCTCCTACGAGCAGTACTTC. Translation: CASSPTRRSSYEQYF.

The chain employs TRBV20-1 and TRBJ1-4; 7 bases fit TRBD1. Germline CDR1 reads DFQATT; CDR2 reads SNEGSKA (reference sequence). After removal of 1 base from V and 4 bases from J, the junction contained 9 bases not matched to a gene. CDR3 length: 16 residues. CDR3 loop: CSARGSRTGYNEKLFF. The CDR3 DNA reads TGCAGTGCTAGAGGTAGTAGGACAGGCTATAATGAAAAACTGTTTTTT.

This clonotype was found a few times. V is TRBV7-9 and J is TRBJ1-1; D might be TRBD1 (6 bases). This CDR3 is 17 amino acids long. Trimming stripped 4 bases from V and 0 bases from J, with 18 bases between. CDR1 SEHNR and CDR2 FQNEAQ come from the germline V gene (reference sequence). The DNA of the CDR3 is TGTGCCAGCAGCTGGACAGTGACTGCCTTCATGAACACTGAAGCTTTCTTT. It is translated as CASSWTVTAFMNTEAFF.

The chain joins TRBV20-1 to TRBJ2-1; D might be TRBD1 or TRBD2, each matching 6 bases. Germline CDR1 DFQATT, CDR2 SNEGSKA (reference sequence). The CDR3 is made up of 14 amino acids. With 2 bases removed from V and 8 bases from J, the gap between germline ends came to 16 bases. CDR3 coding DNA: TGCAGTGCTAGACGGGGGCAACCCGCGGATGAGCAGTTCTTC. It translates to CSARRGQPADEQFF.

V is TRBV5-5 and J is TRBJ1-2; D may be TRBD1 (5 bases). There are 15 residues in the CDR3. The germline V gene encodes CDR1 SGHKS and CDR2 YYEKEE (reference sequence). The ends were cut back, 4 bases at V and 3 bases at J, with 16 bases in the middle. This CDR3 reads CASSREVRGDYGYTF. In DNA, the CDR3 is TGTGCCAGCAGCCGGGAGGTCCGGGGCGACTATGGCTACACCTTC.

This clonotype has a count of ten or more. The rearrangement links TRBV5-5 to TRBJ1-6; D remains unclear. The CDR3 covers 16 residues. Trimming stripped 3 bases from V and 5 bases from J, with 15 bases between. In germline, CDR1 is SGHKS, CDR2 YYEKEE (reference sequence). CDR3: CASSSRHRAHNSPLHF. CDR3 DNA sequence: TGTGCCAGCAGCTCGCGACATCGTGCCCATAATTCACCCCTCCACTTT.

Many counts were recorded for this clonotype. This chain uses TRBV7-2 with TRBJ2-3, with D hard to call. Germline loops: CDR1 SGHTA, CDR2 FQGNSA. CDR3 length: 13 amino acids. Trimming took off 5 bases at V and 2 bases at J, with 8 bases between the two ends. The CDR3 region is CASSPQPTDTQYF. DNA of the CDR3: TGTGCCAGCAGCCCCCAGCCCACAGATACGCAGTATTTT. The complete variable domain, with remaining parts taken from reference TRBV7-2 and TRBJ2-3, reads GAGVSQSPSNKVTEKGKDVELRCDPISGHTALYWYRQSLGQGLEFLIYFQGNSAPDKSGLPSDRFSAERTGGSVSTLTIQRTQQEDSAVYLCASSPQPTDTQYFGPGTRLTVL.

The chain couples TRBV30 to TRBJ2-5; D unresolved. The CDR3 totals 16 residues. With 1 base removed from V and 5 bases from J, the gap between germline ends came to 20 bases. CDR1 is GTSNPN, CDR2 SVGIG, per germline (reference sequence). CDR3 in DNA: TGTGCCTGGAGTGGGTCCGAGCTACAACTCAAGGAGACCCAGTACTTC. It encodes CAWSGSELQLKETQYF.

This clonotype was picked up many times. The V and J genes are TRBV6-5 and TRBJ2-7, with 9 bases fitting TRBD1. CDR3 size: 15 residues. CDR1 is MNHEY, CDR2 SVGAGI, per germline. Trimming cost V 6 bases and J 4 bases; bases outside gene matches: 10. CDR3 coding DNA: TGTGCCAGCAGCTTGGGACAGGGATGGGGGTACGAGCAGTACTTC. Amino acids: CASSLGQGWGYEQYF.

This clonotype has just a few counts. The rearrangement joins TRBV18 to TRBJ1-4; D gene ambiguous. From germline, CDR1 is KGHSH and CDR2 LQKENI. There are 14 residues in the CDR3. V was trimmed by 1 base and J by 3 bases, leaving 6 bases between them. CDR3 loop: CASSPQGANEKLFF. The CDR3 DNA reads TGTGCCAGCTCACCACAGGGTGCTAATGAAAAACTGTTTTTT.

This clonotype was observed a handful of times. The V gene is TRBV29-1, the J gene TRBJ2-1, with D perhaps TRBD2 (6 bases). The V end was cut by 5 bases, the J end by 9 bases, with 14 bases between. This CDR3 spans 12 amino acids. Germline V lookup: CDR1 SQVTM, CDR2 ANQGSEA. The CDR3 DNA reads as TGCAGCGTTTCTACCGGGGGAAGTGAGCAGTTCTTC. It encodes CSVSTGGSEQFF.

The chain combines TRBV2 with TRBJ2-1; 8 bases align to TRBD2. The CDR3 is 15 residues long. CDR1 is SNHLY and CDR2 is FYNNEI in the germline V gene. The J segment lost 5 bases and the V segment lost 7 bases, leaving 10 bases of the junction unmatched. The CDR3 nucleotides are TGTGCCAGCACCCGGAGGGCGGGGGGCCACAATGAGCAGTTCTTC. This codes for CASTRRAGGHNEQFF.

The chain joins TRBV7-2 to TRBJ2-4; D is ambiguous. The CDR3 consists of 12 residues. With 3 bases removed from V and 5 bases from J, the gap between germline ends came to 5 bases. Germline V CDR1 and CDR2: SGHTA, FQGNSA. The chain's CDR3 is CASSFWENIQYF. In DNA form, the CDR3 reads TGTGCCAGCAGCTTTTGGGAAAACATTCAGTACTTC.